These 18 T cell receptor beta chains came from one sample sequenced in a study of shared clonotypes between healthy human individuals. Here immunoSEQ multiplex PCR was the method, and the copy in TCRdb shows in-frame clones only, minus some. The table shows 2,500,000 or so clones, with more than 90% occurring only once. Sequenced input: naive CD4+ T cells sorted from blood. Subset given: CD45RA+ positively selected. Receptors originate from a man younger than 35 in good health.

DNA of the CDR3: TGTGCCAGCAGCCTCGGGACTATATCCGCCGAGCAGTACTTC. This sequence encodes CASSLGTISAEQYF. J is TRBJ2-7 and V is TRBV5-6, with 7 bases lining up with TRBD2. J lost 6 bases, V lost 4 bases, and 10 bases had no gene match. Germline V gene lookup returns CDR1 SGHDT and CDR2 YYEEEE. The CDR3 spans 14 residues.

The V call is TRBV19, the J call TRBJ1-2; the match to TRBD1 covers 11 bases. J gave up 4 bases and V 4 bases, and 8 bases lay outside the gene matches. This CDR3 comprises 16 residues. The germline gives CDR1 LNHDA, CDR2 SQIVND (reference sequence). Here the CDR3 reads CASSTPGQGVLYGYTF. CDR3 nucleotide sequence: TGTGCCAGTAGTACGCCGGGACAGGGGGTACTCTATGGCTACACCTTC.

Here the CDR3 DNA reads TGTGCCAGCAGGCCGGAAAGGACGTACAATGAGCAGTTCTTC. Translated, it gives CASRPERTYNEQFF. The gene calls are TRBV5-4 and TRBJ2-1; D remains ambiguous. Germline V gene data show CDR1 as SGHNT and CDR2 as YYREEE (reference sequence). The CDR3 runs 14 residues. Trimming cost V 5 bases and J 4 bases, with 13 bases left between them. Full variable domain (remainder filled in from reference TRBV5-4 and TRBJ2-1): ETGVTQSPTHLIKTRGQQVTLRCSSQSGHNTVSWYQQALGQGPQFIFQYYREEENGRGNFPPRFSGLQFPNYSSELNVNALELDDSALYLCASRPERTYNEQFFGPGTRLTVL.

The chain is built from TRBV5-1 and TRBJ1-6; maybe TRBD1 (6 bases). The V and J ends lost 3 bases and 8 bases respectively, with 15 bases between them. Germline CDR1 is SGHRS and CDR2 is YFSETQ. The CDR3 sequence is 15 residues long. The CDR3 nucleotides are TGCGCCAGCAGCTCAAAACAGGGATACTATTCACCCCTCCACTTT. Protein product: CASSSKQGYYSPLHF.

The chain has TRBV7-2 and TRBJ1-5, with a possible D match to TRBD1 (5 bases). Germline CDR1 reads SGHTA; CDR2 reads FQGNSA. V was pared by 2 bases and J by 3 bases, with 14 bases between. The CDR3 runs 16 residues. This chain's CDR3 is CASSLRGAGFNQPQHF. The CDR3 DNA sequence: TGTGCCAGCAGCTTAAGGGGTGCGGGGTTCAATCAGCCCCAGCATTTT.

This clone was picked up one time. The chain couples TRBV14 to TRBJ2-3; tentatively, D is TRBD1 (5 bases). V dropped 1 base and J dropped 2 bases, with 13 bases sitting between them. Germline values: CDR1 SGHDN, CDR2 FVKESK. The CDR3 totals 16 residues. The CDR3 region has the DNA TGTGCCAGCAGCCAAGCATTGGACAAACACACAGATACGCAGTATTTT. Translation: CASSQALDKHTDTQYF.

This clone has only one observation. The V gene is TRBV5-1, the J gene TRBJ1-1; D ambiguous. Trimming took off 6 bases at V and 1 base at J, with 13 bases between the two ends. This CDR3 has 14 residues. Per the germline V gene, CDR1 is SGHRS and CDR2 is YFSETQ. CDR3 sequence reads: CASNGNTANTEAFF. The CDR3 coding sequence is TGCGCCAGCAACGGCAACACCGCGAACACTGAAGCTTTCTTT. The full variable domain, with the rest looked up from reference TRBV5-1 and TRBJ1-1, is KAGVTQTPRYLIKTRGQQVTLSCSPISGHRSVSWYQQTPGQGLQFLFEYFSETQRNKGNFPGRFSGRQFSNSRSEMNVSTLELGDSALYLCASNGNTANTEAFFGQGTRLTVV.

The CDR3 nucleotides read TGTGCCAGCGGGGGGCGTTCGGGAAATACGCAGTATTTT. Translation: CASGGRSGNTQYF. The chain is built from TRBV19 and TRBJ2-3, with D perhaps TRBD2 (7 bases). The CDR3 length is 13 residues. Germline V gives CDR1 LNHDA, CDR2 SQIVND (reference sequence). The V and J ends lost 9 bases and 7 bases respectively, with 17 bases between them.

This clone was detected only once. The J gene is TRBJ2-5, the V gene TRBV5-4; a possible D gene is TRBD2 (5 bases). The CDR3 contains 13 residues. Trimming pared 3 bases from V and 5 bases from J, leaving 11 bases between. Per germline, CDR1 SGHNT and CDR2 YYREEE (reference sequence). CDR3 sequence reads: CASSYGVGETQYF. The CDR3, as DNA: TGTGCCAGCAGCTACGGGGTAGGGGAGACCCAGTACTTC.

DNA of the CDR3: TGTGCCAGCTCAGGGGGTGCGGGCAATCAGCCCCAGCATTTT. It encodes CASSGGAGNQPQHF. This rearrangement joins TRBV18 to TRBJ1-5; perhaps TRBD1 as D (5 bases). This CDR3 comprises 14 residues. Germline CDR1 is KGHSH and CDR2 is LQKENI. V gave up 5 bases and J gave up 2 bases, with 10 bases separating them.

This sequence joins TRBV7-3 and TRBJ1-6; a possible D gene is TRBD1 (5 bases). The germline CDR1 and CDR2 sequences are SGHTA and FQGTGA. The CDR3 spans 14 residues. V lost 5 bases and J 6 bases, leaving 11 bases between the germline ends. CDR3 DNA sequence: TGTGCCAGCAGCCCCGGACAACCTAATTCACCCCTCCACTTT. It codes for CASSPGQPNSPLHF.

The V gene is TRBV5-6, the J gene TRBJ2-2, with D maybe TRBD2 (6 bases). V lost 3 bases and J 4 bases, leaving 13 bases between the germline ends. The CDR3 is 15 amino acids. Germline V lookup: CDR1 SGHDT, CDR2 YYEEEE. The CDR3 DNA sequence: TGTGCCAGCAGCTGGGCTCCGGGACTCACCGGGGAGCTGTTTTTT. This translates into CASSWAPGLTGELFF.

The chain couples TRBV6-1 to TRBJ2-2; TRBD1 matches 9 bases. From germline, CDR1 is MNHNS and CDR2 SASEGT. With V trimmed by 4 bases and J by 6 bases, 6 bases remained unmatched. This CDR3 has 15 amino acids. Here the CDR3 DNA reads TGTGCCAGCAGTGGGACAGGGGTATTTCCCGGGGAGCTGTTTTTT. It translates to CASSGTGVFPGELFF.

The chain employs TRBV15 and TRBJ1-1, with D perhaps matching TRBD1 (5 bases). The CDR3 extends over 14 amino acids. V shed 0 bases and J shed 6 bases, with 11 bases lying between them. Germline-derived CDR1 and CDR2 are LNHNV and YYDKDF (reference sequence). The CDR3 DNA reads as TGTGCCACCAGCAGAGATTTTGGGGGACCTGAAGCTTTCTTT. Residues: CATSRDFGGPEAFF.

The chain links TRBV7-2 to TRBJ2-5; TRBD2 agrees at 11 bases. V was clipped by 5 bases and J by 5 bases; unmatched bases: 10. From germline, CDR1 is SGHTA and CDR2 FQGNSA. The CDR3 loop spans 16 amino acids. In nucleotides, the CDR3 is TGTGCCAGCAGCATTAGCGGGAGGGCCCTCGGGGAGACCCAGTACTTC. It codes for CASSISGRALGETQYF.

The rearrangement joins TRBV5-1 to TRBJ2-1; D is possibly TRBD1 or TRBD2 (5 bases each). This CDR3 spans 15 amino acids. Trimming pared 5 bases from V and 8 bases from J, leaving 20 bases between. The germline V gene encodes CDR1 SGHRS and CDR2 YFSETQ. Here the CDR3 DNA reads TGCGCCAGCAGTTCTACGGGGACCCCTGGGGATGAGCAGTTCTTC. Amino acids: CASSSTGTPGDEQFF.

This rearrangement joins TRBV30 to TRBJ1-1; D possibly corresponds to TRBD1 (5 bases). V lost 0 bases to trimming and J lost 10 bases, with 9 bases between them. This CDR3 spans 11 amino acids. From germline, CDR1 is GTSNPN and CDR2 SVGIG (reference sequence). CDR3 in DNA: TGTGCCTGGAGTGTACAGGATGGAGCTTTCTTT. This gives the protein CAWSVQDGAFF.

This sequence joins TRBV5-6 and TRBJ2-1; 14 bases fit TRBD2. CDR1 is SGHDT, CDR2 YYEEEE, per germline. The CDR3 has 17 residues. V dropped 4 bases and J dropped 8; count of bases not matched to a gene: 11. The CDR3 DNA reads TGTGCCAGCAGCCTCGGGACTAGCGGGAGCCCCTTTCATGAGCAGTTCTTC. It translates to CASSLGTSGSPFHEQFF.